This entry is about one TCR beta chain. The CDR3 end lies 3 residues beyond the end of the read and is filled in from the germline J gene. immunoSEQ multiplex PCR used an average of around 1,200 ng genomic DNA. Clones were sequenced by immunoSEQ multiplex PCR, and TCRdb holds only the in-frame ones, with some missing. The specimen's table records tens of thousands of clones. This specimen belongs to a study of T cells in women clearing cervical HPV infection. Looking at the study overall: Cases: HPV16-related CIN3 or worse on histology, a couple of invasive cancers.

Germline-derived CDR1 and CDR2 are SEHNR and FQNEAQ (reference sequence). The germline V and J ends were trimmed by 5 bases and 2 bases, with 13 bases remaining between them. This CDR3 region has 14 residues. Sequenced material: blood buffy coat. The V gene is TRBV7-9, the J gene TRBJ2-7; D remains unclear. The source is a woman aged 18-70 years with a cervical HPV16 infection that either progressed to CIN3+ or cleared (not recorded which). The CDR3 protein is CASSPGAPAYEQYF. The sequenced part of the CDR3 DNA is TGTGCCAGCAGCCCTGGAGCGCCAGCCTACGAG. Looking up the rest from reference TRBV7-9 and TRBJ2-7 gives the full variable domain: DTGVSQNPRHKITKRGQNVTFRCDPISEHNRLYWYRQTLGQGPEFLTYFQNEAQLEKSRLLSDRFSAERPKGSFSTLEIQRTEQGDSAMYLCASSPGAPAYEQYFGPGTRLTVT.